A single sample is the source of the 5 T cell receptor beta chains below, sequenced in a study of blood T cell repertoires in COVID-19. Libraries were prepared by immunoSEQ multiplex PCR; TCRdb keeps only in-frame clonotypes and omits some of them. The sample yields approximately 270,000 clones, 65% to 90% seen once. Source material: PBMCs or T cells enriched from blood (not recorded which). These receptors were collected from a man in his forties who had recovered from COVID-19.

This clone was counted between two and nine times. The genes are TRBV12-2 and TRBJ2-3; TRBD2, the D gene given by the table, was not confirmed from the DNA. TRBV12-2 constitutes a pseudogene. This CDR3 is built from 16 residues. CDR3 sequence: CASRLELRLLGDTQYF. The CDR3 DNA is TGTGCAAGTCGCTTAGAATTGCGACTGTTGGGAGATACGCAGTATTTT.

This chain links TRBV10-1 with TRBJ1-1, with D possibly matching TRBD1 (6 bases). The CDR3 is 16 amino acids. The germline V gene encodes CDR1 WNHNN and CDR2 SYGVQD (reference sequence). Trimming shortened V by 3 bases and J by 4 bases, and 18 bases separated the two germline ends. The CDR3 coding sequence is TGCGCCAGCAGTGAAAGAGGGGGGGAATTTGCCACTGAAGCTTTCTTT. Protein: CASSERGGEFATEAFF.

The rearrangement joins TRBV27 to TRBJ1-6; D gene unclear. Germline V gives CDR1 MNHEY, CDR2 SMNVEV (reference sequence). This CDR3 spans 16 amino acids. V was pared by 4 bases and J by 7 bases, with 17 bases between. The CDR3 region has the DNA TGTGCCAGCAGTTCCCCGCCCCGGTTTAGAAATTCACCCCTCCACTTT. This codes for CASSSPPRFRNSPLHF.

The chain couples TRBV6-5 to TRBJ2-3; 7 bases agree with TRBD2. Germline CDR1 MNHEY, CDR2 SVGAGI. This CDR3 comprises 15 residues. Trimming removed 5 bases from V and 0 bases from J; junction bases left unmatched: 5. For the CDR3, the DNA is TGTGCCAGCAGTCCTAGCGGAACTAGCACAGATACGCAGTATTTT. It is translated as CASSPSGTSTDTQYF.

This chain connects TRBV10-2 to TRBJ2-7; maybe TRBD2 (6 bases). With 4 bases removed from V and 4 bases from J, the gap between germline ends came to 20 bases. Looked up from germline, CDR1 is WSHSY and CDR2 is SAAADI. The CDR3 runs to 16 residues. CDR3 DNA: TGCGCCAGCAGTGCGGGGCAATGGGCGGGGTCGTACGAGCAGTACTTC. The encoded protein is CASSAGQWAGSYEQYF.